This T cell receptor beta chain was observed in a study of cytomegalovirus exposure and HLA in healthy donors. Findings of the study overall: Many donors shared some public TCRs, even though most TCR sequences were rare. CMV serostatus was the sole immune exposure data available.

PCR primers comprised 60 Vbeta and 13 Jbeta primers. Profiled with immunoSEQ multiplex PCR; TCRdb holds only in-frame clones, not every one. The sample has 120,000 or so clones, about two thirds seen once. Germline CDR1 SGHAT, CDR2 FQDESV (reference sequence). There are 14 residues in the CDR3. V was cut by 3 bases and J by 2 bases, with 8 bases left in between. These donors, healthy bone marrow donors, were studied. Regarding this clone: Its antigen is unknown.

Sequenced sample: PBMCs. This chain connects TRBV11-1 to TRBJ1-3; perhaps TRBD1 as D (5 bases). This sequence was found in a man aged 30 to 39 in good health and CMV-seronegative. CDR3 sequence (DNA): TGTGCCAGCAGCTTCGCGGGGCCTGGAAACACCATATATTTT. As protein: CASSFAGPGNTIYF. Combining the CDR3 with reference TRBV11-1 and TRBJ1-3 gives the whole variable domain EAEVAQSPRYKITEKSQAVAFWCDPISGHATLYWYRQILGQGPELLVQFQDESVVDDSQLPKDRFSAERLKGVDSTLKIQPAELGDSAMYLCASSFAGPGNTIYFGEGSWLTVV.